The 10 T cell receptor beta chains in this list originate from one sample, sequenced in a study of control samples from healthy donors and cancer patients. Here immunoSEQ multiplex PCR was the method, and the copy in TCRdb shows in-frame clones only, minus some. The sample has about 130,000 clones; roughly 90% are singletons. The sequenced material came from blood. The source of these receptors is a young man in good health.

V is TRBV24-1 and J is TRBJ2-2, with unresolved D. V lost 6 bases to trimming and J lost 7 bases, with 11 bases between them. This CDR3 is built from 13 residues. CDR1 KGHDR and CDR2 SFDVKD come from the germline V gene. The CDR3 DNA reads as TGTGCCACCAGTTCCGGGTCCAGCGGGGAGCTGTTTTTT. Protein product: CATSSGSSGELFF.

The chain carries TRBV3-1 (or the pseudogene TRBV3-2) and TRBJ2-7; tentative D call: TRBD1 (5 bases). Per germline, CDR1 LGHDT and CDR2 YNNKEL (reference sequence). The V and J ends lost 1 base and 7 bases respectively, with 14 bases between them. There are 14 residues in the CDR3. The CDR3 protein is CASSQVWGRGEQYF. CDR3 bases: TGTGCCAGCAGCCAAGTTTGGGGCCGTGGTGAGCAGTACTTC.

This chain connects TRBV5-1 to TRBJ1-2; no firm D call. The CDR3 totals 13 residues. The V gene lost 0 bases and the J gene lost 6 bases, with 9 bases spanning the gap. CDR1 is SGHRS, CDR2 YFSETQ, per germline. CDR3 bases: TGCGCCAGCAGCTTGGCAGGTTCGGATGGCTACACCTTC. It specifies CASSLAGSDGYTF.

The chain combines TRBV10-3 with TRBJ2-1, with 8 nucleotides matching TRBD1. Germline CDR1 ENHRY, CDR2 SYGVKD. The CDR3 totals 14 residues. V lost 2 bases, J lost 5 bases, and 2 bases stayed unmatched. The CDR3 is CAISERTGNNEQFF. Here the CDR3 DNA reads TGTGCCATCAGTGAGAGGACAGGGAACAATGAGCAGTTCTTC.

DNA for the CDR3: TGTGCCTGGAGTGAAGGGGTAGTTCGCCGAAACACCATATATTTT. Amino acids: CAWSEGVVRRNTIYF. V gene TRBV30 combines with J gene TRBJ1-3, with D possibly TRBD1 on 5 matching bases. This CDR3 comprises 15 residues. Deletions cut 1 base from V and 5 bases from J, with 15 bases between. In germline, CDR1 is GTSNPN, CDR2 SVGIG (reference sequence).

This clone was observed a single time. The V call is TRBV5-1, the J call TRBJ2-7; TRBD1 is a possible D gene (7 bases). CDR3 size: 14 residues. V lost 4 bases to trimming and J lost 2 bases, with 13 bases between them. The germline V gene has CDR1 SGHRS and CDR2 YFSETQ. The CDR3 sequence: CASSAGQTAYEQYF. DNA for the CDR3: TGCGCCAGCAGCGCGGGACAGACAGCCTACGAGCAGTACTTC.

This chain links TRBV6-1 with TRBJ1-6; weak D call: TRBD1 (5 bases). Germline loops: CDR1 MNHNS, CDR2 SASEGT. The ends were cut back, 0 bases at V and 8 bases at J, with 11 bases in the middle. The CDR3 extends over 15 amino acids. CDR3 residues: CASSEAERGDSPLHF. CDR3 coding DNA: TGTGCCAGCAGTGAAGCGGAAAGGGGTGATTCACCCCTCCACTTT.

The rearrangement joins TRBV11-2 to TRBJ1-2, with a weak D call TRBD1 (6 bases). This CDR3 is 15 amino acids long. V was clipped by 5 bases and J by 7 bases, with 20 bases between them. Per the germline V gene, CDR1 is SGHAT and CDR2 is FQNNGV. CDR3 residues: CASSANGPGAPGYTF. CDR3 coding DNA: TGTGCCAGCAGCGCTAACGGTCCGGGGGCGCCTGGCTACACCTTC.

This clone occurred a few times. V gene TRBV20-1 combines with J gene TRBJ2-1, with 10 bases that match TRBD2. J lost 8 bases, V lost 3 bases, and 13 bases had no gene match. The CDR3 runs 16 residues. Germline lookup yields CDR1 DFQATT and CDR2 SNEGSKA (reference sequence). The CDR3 region is CSASFTSGAGWDEQFF. CDR3 in DNA: TGCAGTGCTAGTTTCACTAGCGGGGCGGGGTGGGATGAGCAGTTCTTC.

The rearrangement joins TRBV6-5 to TRBJ2-1; 8 positions agree with TRBD2. CDR3 length: 15 amino acids. J gave up 5 bases and V 2 bases, and 5 bases lay outside the gene matches. From germline, CDR1 is MNHEY and CDR2 SVGAGI. The CDR3 here is CASSYQPLADNEQFF. Here the CDR3 DNA reads TGTGCCAGCAGTTACCAGCCACTAGCGGACAATGAGCAGTTCTTC.